The next 10 T cell receptor beta chains were all read from a single sample in a study of blood T cell repertoires in COVID-19. Libraries were prepared by immunoSEQ multiplex PCR; TCRdb keeps only in-frame clonotypes and omits some of them. The table records 280,000 or so clones, 70% to 90% of them present only once. The specimen was peripheral blood. Receptors were obtained from a woman aged 25 to 39 who had recovered from COVID-19.

The chain uses TRBV9 and TRBJ1-6; no clear D. Germline assignment: CDR1 SGDLS and CDR2 YYNGEE. With 0 bases removed from V and 0 bases from J, the gap between germline ends came to 4 bases. The CDR3 is made up of 15 amino acids. The CDR3 protein is CASSVADSYNSPLHF. In DNA form, the CDR3 reads TGTGCCAGCAGCGTAGCAGACTCCTATAATTCACCCCTCCACTTT.

The chain couples TRBV6-5 to TRBJ2-3; the match to TRBD1 covers 7 bases. The CDR3 is 16 residues long. Germline trimming cut 2 bases from V and 0 bases from J; bases unmatched to any gene: 5. CDR1 and CDR2 from the germline V gene are MNHEY and SVGAGI. The CDR3 coding sequence is TGTGCCAGCAGTTACCTGGGGACAGCTAGCACAGATACGCAGTATTTT. It specifies CASSYLGTASTDTQYF.

The rearrangement links TRBV9 to TRBJ1-5; D is unresolved. Germline-derived CDR1 and CDR2 are SGDLS and YYNGEE. V lost 2 bases to trimming and J lost 0 bases, with 9 bases between them. The CDR3 runs to 15 residues. This CDR3 is CASSVSGASNQPQHF. For the CDR3, the DNA is TGTGCCAGCAGCGTGTCGGGAGCTAGCAATCAGCCCCAGCATTTT.

The V and J genes are TRBV24-1 and TRBJ2-1, with D perhaps matching TRBD1 (5 bases). Germline CDR1 reads KGHDR; CDR2 reads SFDVKD. This CDR3 is built from 14 residues. Trimming cost V 2 bases and J 5 bases, with 9 bases left between them. This chain's CDR3 is CATSDSRQNNEQFF. The CDR3 bases are TGTGCCACCAGTGATTCTCGACAGAACAATGAGCAGTTCTTC.

For the CDR3, the DNA is TGTGCCACCAGTGCGGGGGAATACTCTGGAAACACCATATATTTT. Protein sequence: CATSAGEYSGNTIYF. The chain has TRBV24-1 and TRBJ1-3, with D perhaps matching TRBD1 (5 bases). Deletions cut 5 bases from V and 0 bases from J, with 10 bases between. The length of the CDR3 is 15 residues. From germline, CDR1 is KGHDR and CDR2 SFDVKD.

The chain uses TRBV6-1 and TRBJ2-1, with 9 bases lining up with TRBD1. The CDR3 totals 16 residues. J was trimmed by 3 bases and V by 4 bases; bases with no gene match: 7. Germline V gives CDR1 MNHNS, CDR2 SASEGT. CDR3 protein: CASSGTTGGNYNEQFF. As DNA, the CDR3 is TGTGCCAGCAGTGGGACTACAGGGGGCAACTACAATGAGCAGTTCTTC.

This clone has just one count. The CDR3 DNA reads as TGTGCCAGCAGTACAGGAAACAGGGGGAACAATGAGCAGTTCTTC. This gives the protein CASSTGNRGNNEQFF. The rearrangement joins TRBV27 to TRBJ2-1; the match to TRBD1 covers 8 bases. Germline V gene sequence: CDR1 MNHEY, CDR2 SMNVEV (reference sequence). This CDR3 has 15 residues. V lost 5 bases and J lost 5; bases outside the gene matches: 8.

The chain couples TRBV7-2 to TRBJ1-3; 10 nucleotides agree with TRBD1. The CDR3 runs 15 residues. Per germline, CDR1 SGHTA and CDR2 FQGNSA. With 3 bases clipped from V and 3 bases from J, the junction kept 2 bases outside the gene matches. For the CDR3, the DNA is TGTGCCAGCAGCTTGGGGACAGGGGTTGGAAACACCATATATTTT. Its translation: CASSLGTGVGNTIYF.

The rearrangement uses TRBV6-2 or TRBV6-3 and TRBJ2-3, with 11 bases matching TRBD2. The J segment lost 2 bases and the V segment lost 6 bases, leaving 7 bases of the junction unmatched. The CDR3 loop spans 16 amino acids. CDR1 and CDR2 from the germline V gene are MNHEY and SVGEGT. CDR3 DNA: TGTGCCAGCAGCCCTCTAGCGGGGGGCCACACAGATACGCAGTATTTT. Protein: CASSPLAGGHTDTQYF.

V and J are TRBV9 and TRBJ2-1, with 11 bases lining up with TRBD2. Germline V gene sequence: CDR1 SGDLS, CDR2 YYNGEE. CDR3 length equals 19 residues. V was clipped by 0 bases and J by 6 bases; unmatched bases: 14. CDR3 in DNA: TGTGCCAGCAGCGTAGGTATAGGACTAGCGGGCTCTATAGGCAATGAGCAGTTCTTC. It codes for CASSVGIGLAGSIGNEQFF.